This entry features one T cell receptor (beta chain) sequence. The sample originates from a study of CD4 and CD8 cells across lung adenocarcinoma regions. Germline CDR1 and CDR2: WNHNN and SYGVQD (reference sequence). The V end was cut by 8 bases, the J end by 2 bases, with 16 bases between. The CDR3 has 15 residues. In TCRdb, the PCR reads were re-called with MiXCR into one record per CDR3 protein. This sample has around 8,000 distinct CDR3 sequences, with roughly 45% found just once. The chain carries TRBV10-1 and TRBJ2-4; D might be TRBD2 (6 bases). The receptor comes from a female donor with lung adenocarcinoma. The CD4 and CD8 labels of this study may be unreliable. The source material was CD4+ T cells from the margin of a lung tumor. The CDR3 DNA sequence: TGCGCCAGCCCCGTTGATGGGAGGACCAAAAACATTCAGTACTTC. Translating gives CASPVDGRTKNIQYF.